Listed below are T cell receptor beta chains from one sample, sequenced in a study of cytomegalovirus exposure and HLA in healthy donors. Generated by immunoSEQ multiplex PCR, the TCRdb table keeps only in-frame clones and is missing some. Of 100,000 to 140,000 clones listed, about 85% were seen once; the top ten hold 2% to 2.5%. The material sequenced was PBMCs. The receptors were sampled from a man aged 25-40 years in good health and CMV-seronegative. CDR3s include the opening cysteine and the closing phenylalanine or tryptophan. Each record gives: J gene, clone size, D gene, V gene, CDR3 DNA, CDR3 protein. A D gene is named only where the DNA matches it firmly. Clone size appears in some rows only: once, few, many, or a class for an expanded clone.

TRBJ2-4 . . TRBV28 TGTGCCAGCAGCCGCCGGGCCACTAGAGTAGCCAAAAACATTCAGTACTTC CASSRRATRVAKNIQYF
TRBJ1-6 . TRBD1 TRBV28 TGTGCCAGCAGTTTGGGGACAGGCCTGTATAATTCACCCCTCCACTTT CASSLGTGLYNSPLHF
TRBJ2-1 . TRBD2 TRBV5-4 TGTGCCAGCACCGTGGGACTAGGGAACAATGAGCAGTTCTTC CASTVGLGNNEQFF
TRBJ1-5 . TRBD1 TRBV6-6 TGTGCCAGCAGTAACAACAGGGGTAGGTACCAGCCCCAGCATTTT CASSNNRGRYQPQHF
TRBJ1-2 . . TRBV10-1 TGCGCCAGCAGTGAGGCCGACCTAGGCAATGGCTACACCTTC CASSEADLGNGYTF
TRBJ2-1 . . TRBV10-2 TGCGCCAGCAGTGGCGGTCGTATCAATGAGCAGTTCTTC CASSGGRINEQFF
TRBJ1-1 few . TRBV30 TGTGCCTGGGCAGGACAAGCCTGGTTCAACACTGAAGCTTTCTTT CAWAGQAWFNTEAFF
TRBJ2-3 . TRBD2 TRBV9 TGTGCCAGCAGCGTAGGAGGGACTAGAGCCGATACGCAGTATTTT CASSVGGTRADTQYF
TRBJ1-6 . . TRBV4-1 TGCGCCAGCAGCCTTATACCGGTCCCGGGAGATTCACCCCTCCACTTT CASSLIPVPGDSPLHF
TRBJ2-7 . TRBD1 TRBV7-2 TGTGCCAGCAGCCCACGACAGGGCCCCAACTACGAGCAGTACTTC CASSPRQGPNYEQYF
TRBJ2-1 . . TRBV9 TGTGCCAGCAGCGTAGCCCCTGGCCCGGGAGATGAGCAGTTCTTC CASSVAPGPGDEQFF
TRBJ1-1 . . TRBV19 TGTGCCAGCTCAAAGGGTGCGGGTGAAGCTTTCTTT CASSKGAGEAFF
TRBJ1-2 . . TRBV29-1 TGCAGCGTTGAAGTGACAAGTCCCAATGGCTACACCTTC CSVEVTSPNGYTF
TRBJ2-3 . . TRBV9 TGTGCCAGCAGCCTAAGACTAGGCGAAAGCACAGATACGCAGTATTTT CASSLRLGESTDTQYF
TRBJ2-1 . TRBD2 TRBV25-1 TGTGCCAGCAGTGAATTGGGCGGGGGGAGAAATGAGCAGTTCTTC CASSELGGGRNEQFF
TRBJ2-1 few TRBD2 TRBV7-3 TGTGCCAGCAGCGAACTAGCGGGGGACGTAGATGAGCAGTTCTTC CASSELAGDVDEQFF
TRBJ1-6 . TRBD1 TRBV30 TGTGCCTGGAGCCCCGGGACAGGTGTATCACCCCTCCACTTT CAWSPGTGVSPLHF
TRBJ2-7 . . TRBV5-4 TGTGCCAGCAGCGGACAGTCCTACGAGCAGTACTTC CASSGQSYEQYF
TRBJ2-7 . TRBD2 TRBV18 TGTGCCAGCTCTCCTAGCGGGAAAGCTCTACGCGAGCAGTACTTC CASSPSGKALREQYF
TRBJ2-3 . TRBD1 TRBV28 TGTGCCAGCAGTCTCGGGACAGGGCGCACAGATACGCAGTATTTT CASSLGTGRTDTQYF
TRBJ2-5 . TRBD2 TRBV16 TGTGCCAGCAGCCCTCCGCCTAGCGGGGAGATGACGAAGACCCAGTACTTC CASSPPPSGEMTKTQYF
TRBJ1-1 . . TRBV29-1 TGCAGCGTTGGGTATCTCGAACGGGGAGGCACTGAAGCTTTCTTT CSVGYLERGGTEAFF
TRBJ2-7 once . TRBV6-5 TGTGCCAGTTCCAGGAGGCAGAGAGGCTACGAGCAGTACTTC CASSRRQRGYEQYF
TRBJ2-5 . . TRBV5-1 TGCGCCAGCAGCTTAAAGACAGTCAGGGGCCAGTACTTC CASSLKTVRGQYF
TRBJ2-5 once . TRBV27 TGTGCCAGAAAGGGGCCCCGGGTCCAAGAGACCCAGTACTTC CARKGPRVQETQYF
TRBJ1-2 . TRBD1 TRBV30 TGTGCCTGGAGTGTGAGGGGGCGCGCCTATGGCTACACCTTC CAWSVRGRAYGYTF
TRBJ2-7 . TRBD2 TRBV7-9 TGTGCCAGCAGCTTAAGCGGGACCCGAGACGAGCAGTACTTC CASSLSGTRDEQYF
TRBJ1-6 . TRBD1 TRBV4-2 TGTGCCAGCAGCCAGGACGCAGGGGGCGCGGTCTCACCCCTCCACTTT CASSQDAGGAVSPLHF
TRBJ1-5 . TRBD1 TRBV19 TGTGCCAGCCAAACAGGGGGGGCGCCCCAGCATTTT CASQTGGAPQHF
TRBJ1-4 . . TRBV7-9 TGTGCCAGCAGCTTCGACAGATTTAATGAAAAACTGTTTTTT CASSFDRFNEKLFF
TRBJ2-7 once . TRBV6-9 TGTGCCAGCAGTTATGCCCTAGGCAAAGGATACGAGCAGTACTTC CASSYALGKGYEQYF
TRBJ2-6 . TRBD1 TRBV4-1 TGCGCCAGCAGCCAAGATAAGTACAGGGGAACCATGGAGTCCAACGTCCTGACTTTC CASSQDKYRGTMESNVLTF
TRBJ2-3 . TRBD1 TRBV9 TGTGCCAGCACCAACGAGGCAGGGGGCACCGATACGCAGTATTTT CASTNEAGGTDTQYF
TRBJ1-5 . . TRBV28 TGTGCCAGCGCTTTCGGTTTTCGGCAGCCCCAGCATTTT CASAFGFRQPQHF
TRBJ1-2 . TRBD1 TRBV7-9 TGTGCCAGCAGCCGGGACAGGGTAGGATATGGCTACACCTTC CASSRDRVGYGYTF
TRBJ2-1 . TRBD2 TRBV4-2 TGTGCCAGCAGCCAAGACCCGACTAGCGGGAGGGCCTACAATGAGCAGTTCTTC CASSQDPTSGRAYNEQFF
TRBJ2-7 . . TRBV27 TGTGCCAGCAAGCTGGACATGTCTTACGAGCAGTACTTC CASKLDMSYEQYF
TRBJ1-2 . TRBD1 TRBV28 TGTGCCAGCAGTTTAACCCCCGGGACAGATGGCTACACCTTC CASSLTPGTDGYTF
TRBJ2-3 . TRBD2 TRBV4-2 TGTGCCAGCAGCCCGCGGACTAGCGGGGGGGCCATAGATACGCAGTATTTT CASSPRTSGGAIDTQYF
TRBJ2-2 . . TRBV19 TGTGCCAGTACCGCGGGTGTGCCGGAGCTGTTTTTT CASTAGVPELFF
TRBJ2-7 . . TRBV11-2 TGTGCCAGCAGCTTAGGAGCCCCAGGGAACTCCTACGAGCAGTACTTC CASSLGAPGNSYEQYF
TRBJ1-2 . . TRBV2 TGTGCCAGCAGGGCGACAGAAAACTATGGCTACACCTTC CASRATENYGYTF
TRBJ2-1 . TRBD2 TRBV4-2 TGTGCCAGCAGCCCCGGACTAGGTCCCGTTTTCTTC CASSPGLGPVFF
TRBJ1-1 few . TRBV5-4 TGTGCCAGCAGCTTGAGGGGGGGAACTGAAGCTTTCTTT CASSLRGGTEAFF
TRBJ2-1 few TRBD2 TRBV9 TGTGCCAGCAGCGTAGCGGGAGGGTCCTACAATGAGCAGTTCTTC CASSVAGGSYNEQFF
TRBJ1-1 . TRBD1 TRBV15 TGTGCCACCAGCAGAGAGGGCAGGGGGCAGCACACTGAAGCTTTCTTT CATSREGRGQHTEAFF
TRBJ2-2 once TRBD2 TRBV7-2 TGTGCCAGCAGCTTTGGGGCTCGGCTAGCGGGAGTAGCGGGGGAGCTGTTTTTT CASSFGARLAGVAGELFF
TRBJ2-7 . . TRBV2 TGTGCCAGCAGTGAGAGTATAGACTCCTACGAGCAGTACTTC CASSESIDSYEQYF
TRBJ2-7 . . TRBV5-1 TGCGCCAGCAGCTTGGCCCCCCCAAGCCGGGAGCAGTACTTC CASSLAPPSREQYF
TRBJ1-1 . . TRBV30 TGTGCCTGGAGTGTAGGAGCCATGAACACTGAAGCTTTCTTT CAWSVGAMNTEAFF
TRBJ2-7 . . TRBV9 TGTGCCAGCAGCGTAGTTGGAGGCCCCTCCGAGCAGTACTTC CASSVVGGPSEQYF
TRBJ1-5 . . TRBV28 TGTGCCAGCAGGGGGGGGGCCCAGCATTTT CASRGGAQHF
TRBJ1-4 few . TRBV5-1 TGCGCCAGCAGCGAGACCCAGGGACTCTTGTTTTTT CASSETQGLLFF
TRBJ2-5 . . TRBV11-3 TGTGCCAGCAGCTTAGGAGTGGCGAGAGGGGAGACCCAGTACTTC CASSLGVARGETQYF
TRBJ2-7 few . TRBV2 TGTGCCAGGGGGCAGGGGACGACCTACGAGCAGTACTTC CARGQGTTYEQYF
TRBJ2-1 . . TRBV5-6 TGTGCCAGCACCACTTTCAGGGGGGCGAAGACTGATGAGCAGTTCTTC CASTTFRGAKTDEQFF
TRBJ2-3 . . TRBV9 TGTGCCAGCAGCGTAGTCGGCGGAGGGAGGTTGGATACGCAGTATTTT CASSVVGGGRLDTQYF
TRBJ1-6 . . TRBV15 TGTGCCACCAGCAGTCTAGAGAGCGTTAATTCACCCCTCCACTTT CATSSLESVNSPLHF
TRBJ1-5 . TRBD1 TRBV30 TGTGCCTGGAGTATCTACAGGGGGGGCAATCAGCCCCAGCATTTT CAWSIYRGGNQPQHF